A few counts support the clone carrying this TCR beta chain. This CDR3 has 13 amino acids. The germline V and J ends were trimmed by 9 bases and 8 bases, with 16 bases remaining between them. Library preparation (for TCRbeta) was performed with unique molecular identifiers. TCRdb reanalysed the PCR reads using MiXCR and keeps one entry per CDR3 protein. Among approximately 510,000 distinct CDR3 sequences, about 16% were seen once, and the ten largest hold approximately 3%. The sample comes from a study of T-cell reconstitution after alpha-beta-depleted transplantation in children. The clonotype was recovered from a human donor who donated a stem cell graft to a child with acute lymphoblastic leukemia. Sample: PBMCs from the stem cell graft donor, taken from the stem cell graft. The gene calls are TRBV12-3 or TRBV12-4 and TRBJ1-4, with a weak D call TRBD1 (6 bases). The CDR3, as DNA: TGTGCCAGTTGGGGGGCTACAGGGGAAAAACTGTTTTTT. This translates into CASWGATGEKLFF.